A selection of T cell receptor beta chains follows, all from one sample in a study of response to subunit inactivated influenza vaccine. TCRdb ran MiXCR on the RT-PCR reads and lists one entry per CDR3 protein. The data hold approximately 700,000 distinct CDR3 sequences, with more than 11% observed a single time. Material: PBMCs from blood, obtained 14 days before vaccination. These receptors were collected from a man aged 45-60 years who received an inactivated influenza vaccine. The conserved cysteine and the conserved F or W are not part of the CDR3 here.

v_gene: TRBV7-3
j_gene: TRBJ2-7
CDR3aa: ASSYTNSYEQY

v_gene: TRBV5-1
j_gene: TRBJ2-5
CDR3aa: ASSTGTGGKETQY

v_gene: TRBV4-3
j_gene: TRBJ2-7
CDR3aa: ASSRGPGLEQY

v_gene: TRBV30
j_gene: TRBJ2-7
CDR3aa: AWRPNNPGRGLYEQY

v_gene: TRBV7-6
j_gene: TRBJ2-3
CDR3aa: ASSLGWGRETRSTQY

v_gene: TRBV5-1
j_gene: TRBJ2-5
CDR3aa: ASSILGERETQY

v_gene: TRBV12-3/TRBV12-4
j_gene: TRBJ2-2
CDR3aa: ASSPPGGRANTGELF

v_gene: TRBV15
j_gene: TRBJ2-1
CDR3aa: ATSRDQGTYNEQF

v_gene: TRBV2
j_gene: TRBJ2-7
CDR3aa: ASSVNAIGSYEQY

v_gene: TRBV3-1
j_gene: TRBJ1-3
CDR3aa: ASTRGGSGNTIY

v_gene: TRBV29-1
j_gene: TRBJ2-5
CDR3aa: SVLTGYQETQY

v_gene: TRBV24-1
j_gene: TRBJ2-1
CDR3aa: ATSEQGLGQF

v_gene: TRBV7-8
j_gene: TRBJ2-2
CDR3aa: ASSLEYSGPNTGELF

v_gene: TRBV12-3/TRBV12-4
j_gene: TRBJ1-1
CDR3aa: ASSLMGQGAF

v_gene: TRBV6-5
j_gene: TRBJ1-6
CDR3aa: ASSYSPNSPLH

v_gene: TRBV28
j_gene: TRBJ2-3
CDR3aa: ASSFYRGTDTQY

v_gene: TRBV29-1
j_gene: TRBJ2-7
CDR3aa: SVKTRGYEQY

v_gene: TRBV14
j_gene: TRBJ2-2
CDR3aa: ASSQGDRGQPGDTGELF

v_gene: TRBV7-2
j_gene: TRBJ2-5
CDR3aa: ASSYQGLQETQY

v_gene: TRBV28
j_gene: TRBJ2-7
CDR3aa: ASRPTGVGSYEQY

v_gene: TRBV27
j_gene: TRBJ2-7
CDR3aa: ASTPLGQGSYEQY

v_gene: TRBV27
j_gene: TRBJ2-4
CDR3aa: ASSLNVWAPLAKNIQY

v_gene: TRBV30
j_gene: TRBJ2-1
CDR3aa: AWSAGTSGYNEQF

v_gene: TRBV6-2/TRBV6-3
j_gene: TRBJ2-7
CDR3aa: ASSRLTGNYEQY

v_gene: TRBV20-1
j_gene: TRBJ2-1
CDR3aa: SARAPGRIYNEQF

v_gene: TRBV18
j_gene: TRBJ2-2
CDR3aa: ASSPKAGDPTNTGELF

v_gene: TRBV9
j_gene: TRBJ1-1
CDR3aa: ASSVLAGLNTEAF

v_gene: TRBV20-1
j_gene: TRBJ1-1
CDR3aa: SARTSMNTEAF

v_gene: TRBV19
j_gene: TRBJ2-3
CDR3aa: ASSIWAGGTDTQY

v_gene: TRBV29-1
j_gene: TRBJ2-5
CDR3aa: SVEEGGGQETQY

v_gene: TRBV7-3
j_gene: TRBJ1-6
CDR3aa: ASSVDRVGALH

v_gene: TRBV11-2
j_gene: TRBJ2-5
CDR3aa: ASSLEAGLAGETQY

v_gene: TRBV12-3/TRBV12-4
j_gene: TRBJ2-7
CDR3aa: ASSAGGTGSYEEQY

v_gene: TRBV5-5
j_gene: TRBJ2-7
CDR3aa: ASSLVAAGSYEQY

v_gene: TRBV2
j_gene: TRBJ2-2
CDR3aa: VSSRDIPTGELF

v_gene: TRBV6-1
j_gene: TRBJ2-3
CDR3aa: ASSRLAGGGDTQY

v_gene: TRBV5-1
j_gene: TRBJ2-7
CDR3aa: ASSLFVGPTYEQY

v_gene: TRBV20-1
j_gene: TRBJ2-2
CDR3aa: SARGWDANTGELF

v_gene: TRBV20-1
j_gene: TRBJ1-5
CDR3aa: SAAQQGGHQPQH

v_gene: TRBV20-1
j_gene: TRBJ2-7
CDR3aa: SARGQGMGIYEQY

v_gene: TRBV7-2
j_gene: TRBJ2-7
CDR3aa: ASSLAGGGIEQY

v_gene: TRBV3-1
j_gene: TRBJ2-7
CDR3aa: ASSQGLAGDEQY

v_gene: TRBV27
j_gene: TRBJ1-5
CDR3aa: ASSLYAWRDSNQPQH

v_gene: TRBV5-1
j_gene: TRBJ2-5
CDR3aa: ASSFLGGPGETQY

v_gene: TRBV6-6
j_gene: TRBJ2-1
CDR3aa: ASGFQGRGF

v_gene: TRBV28
j_gene: TRBJ1-1
CDR3aa: ASSLWGVGTEAF

v_gene: TRBV7-9
j_gene: TRBJ2-2
CDR3aa: ASSLGLPTGELF

v_gene: TRBV5-1
j_gene: TRBJ2-5
CDR3aa: ASSLTGKDQETQY

v_gene: TRBV6-1
j_gene: TRBJ1-5
CDR3aa: ASSAPTGFVNQPQH

v_gene: TRBV6-2/TRBV6-3
j_gene: TRBJ2-7
CDR3aa: ASSYGTGTGEQY

v_gene: TRBV4-3
j_gene: TRBJ2-5
CDR3aa: ASSQTSGRQETQY

v_gene: TRBV9
j_gene: TRBJ2-5
CDR3aa: ASSVGTVGVQETQY

v_gene: TRBV20-1
j_gene: TRBJ2-5
CDR3aa: SASRTGGETQY